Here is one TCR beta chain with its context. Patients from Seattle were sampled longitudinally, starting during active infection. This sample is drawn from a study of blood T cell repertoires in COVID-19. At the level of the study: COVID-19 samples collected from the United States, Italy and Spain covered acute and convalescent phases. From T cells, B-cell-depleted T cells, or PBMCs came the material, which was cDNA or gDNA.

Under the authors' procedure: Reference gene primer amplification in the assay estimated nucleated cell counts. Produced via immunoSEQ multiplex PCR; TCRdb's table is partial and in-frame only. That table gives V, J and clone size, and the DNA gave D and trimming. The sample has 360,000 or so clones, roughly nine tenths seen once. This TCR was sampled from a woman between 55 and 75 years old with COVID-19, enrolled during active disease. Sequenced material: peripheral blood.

As DNA, the CDR3 is TGTGCCAGCAGGGACAGGGTACAAGAGACCCAGTACTTC. Translation: CASRDRVQETQYF. The rearrangement joins TRBV6-5 to TRBJ2-5; TRBD1 aligns across 8 bases. V lost 6 bases and J lost 2; bases outside the gene matches: 2. This CDR3 has 13 residues. Germline-derived CDR1 and CDR2 are MNHEY and SVGAGI.